The rows below give T cell receptor beta chains drawn from one sample of a study of T cell responses to AZD1222 COVID-19 vaccine. Here immunoSEQ multiplex PCR was the method, and the copy in TCRdb shows in-frame clones only, minus some. This table has 52,000 or so clones, more than 80% appearing once. The sample here was peripheral blood, taken on day 0 of MenACWY control vaccination. The source of these receptors is an adult in good health. Both conserved end residues are part of each CDR3. The D gene is left open where the match is weak. Size tells how often a clone was seen (once, few, many) or the class of an expanded clone, and some rows leave it out.

>NA|TRBJ1-2|NA|TRBV28
TGTGCCAGCAGTCTCCGGGACATTAACTATGGCTACACCTTC
CASSLRDINYGYTF
>NA|TRBJ2-3|NA|TRBV4-3
TGCGCCAGCAGCCGGGAACTAGTCGATACGCAGTATTTT
CASSRELVDTQYF
>NA|TRBJ2-7|hyperexpanded|TRBV7-3
TGTGCCAGCAGCTCAGCCGGGGGCCCCTACGAGCAGTACTTC
CASSSAGGPYEQYF
>TRBD1|TRBJ2-7|NA|TRBV19
TGTGCCAGTAGTGCTGGACAGGGATCCTACGAGCAGTACTTC
CASSAGQGSYEQYF
>NA|TRBJ1-1|NA|TRBV6-2/TRBV6-3
TGTGCCAGCAGTTACGACCAGTACAGCTTGAACACTGAAGCTTTCTTT
CASSYDQYSLNTEAFF
>NA|TRBJ2-2|NA|TRBV12-5
TGTGCTAGTGGTTTGGACCCTTTCGCAGCCGGGGAGCTGTTTTTT
CASGLDPFAAGELFF
>TRBD1|TRBJ1-5|once|TRBV28
TGTGCCGGGCGGGGGACAGACGGCAATCAGCCCCAGCATTTT
CAGRGTDGNQPQHF
>TRBD2|TRBJ2-1|once|TRBV28
TGTGCCAGCAGTCCCCCACTAGCGGGATTCGACAATGAGCAGTTCTTC
CASSPPLAGFDNEQFF
>TRBD1|TRBJ2-2|NA|TRBV6-5
TGTGCCAGCAGAGGACAGGGGGCGAACACCGGGGAGCTGTTTTTT
CASRGQGANTGELFF
>NA|TRBJ2-2|few|TRBV6-5
TGTGCCAGCAGTTACCGGGGACTGCTGGGCGGGGAGCTGTTTTTT
CASSYRGLLGGELFF
>NA|TRBJ2-5|NA|TRBV6-2/TRBV6-3
TGTGCCAGCAGTTTTGCGGGGAGGCCAGAGACCCAGTACTTC
CASSFAGRPETQYF
>NA|TRBJ2-7|NA|TRBV5-4
TGTGCCAGCAGCTTGGAATCGGGTTTCGAGCAGTACTTC
CASSLESGFEQYF
>NA|TRBJ2-7|few|TRBV29-1
TGCAGCGTTGTGGAGGCATACGAGCAGTACTTC
CSVVEAYEQYF
>NA|TRBJ2-7|few|TRBV4-2
TGTGCCAGCAGCCTAGGAGAAGGGTACGAGCAGTACTTC
CASSLGEGYEQYF
>NA|TRBJ1-3|NA|TRBV3-1/TRBV3-2
TGTGCCAGCAGCCGGCTTGGGTCTGGAAACACCATATATTTT
CASSRLGSGNTIYF
>NA|TRBJ1-5|NA|TRBV4-1
TGCGCCAGCAGCCAAGTGCCGGACAATCAGCCCCAGCATTTT
CASSQVPDNQPQHF
>NA|TRBJ1-2|NA|TRBV30
TGTGCCTGGAGCTTTTGGGGCTATGGCTACACCTTC
CAWSFWGYGYTF
>NA|TRBJ1-5|NA|TRBV5-6
TGTGCCAGCGCCGTACAGGGATATCAGCCCCAGCATTTT
CASAVQGYQPQHF
>TRBD1|TRBJ2-1|NA|TRBV5-1
TGCGCCAGCAGCTTCAAGGGACAGGGGACCGATGAGCAGTTCTTC
CASSFKGQGTDEQFF
>TRBD2|TRBJ2-2|NA|TRBV29-1
TGCAGCGTTGACCCCCAGGGAGGGACCGGGGAGCTGTTTTTT
CSVDPQGGTGELFF
>NA|TRBJ2-2|NA|TRBV6-2/TRBV6-3
TGTGCCAGCAGTTACAGGGCCGGGGAGCTGTTTTTT
CASSYRAGELFF
>TRBD1|TRBJ1-5|NA|TRBV19
TGTGCCAGTAGTCGGGACAGCGGGCCGGGTCAGCCCCAGCATTTT
CASSRDSGPGQPQHF
>TRBD1|TRBJ2-7|once|TRBV28
TGTGCCAGCAGTTTGAGCCAGGGGGCTGTCTACGAGCAGTACTTC
CASSLSQGAVYEQYF
>NA|TRBJ2-7|NA|TRBV7-9
TGTGCCAGCAGCCACAGCTCCTACGAGCAGTACTTC
CASSHSSYEQYF
>TRBD2|TRBJ2-1|NA|TRBV6-5
TGTGCCAGCACCGAAACTAGCGGGCCTTACAATGAGCAGTTCTTC
CASTETSGPYNEQFF
>NA|TRBJ2-1|NA|TRBV4-1
TGCGCCAGCAGCCAATTCAGGACGTCTAATGAGCAGTTCTTC
CASSQFRTSNEQFF
>NA|TRBJ1-3|NA|TRBV11-2
TGTGCCAGCAGCTTTCGATTGGGGGTGTACTCTGGAAACACCATATATTTT
CASSFRLGVYSGNTIYF
>NA|TRBJ2-1|NA|TRBV27
TGTGCCAGCAGTGAGAATCCCCCCTCCTACAATGAGCAGTTCTTC
CASSENPPSYNEQFF
>NA|TRBJ2-1|NA|TRBV29-1
TGCAGCGTCGTAATCCGGGGGCTTGGTAATGAGCAGTTCTTC
CSVVIRGLGNEQFF
>TRBD2|TRBJ2-4|NA|TRBV28
TGTGCCAGCAGTAGGCGGGGGGTAAACATTCAGTACTTC
CASSRRGVNIQYF
>NA|TRBJ1-6|NA|TRBV5-6
TGTGCCAGCAGCTTGGAGGCAGGTTCGAGACTTTATAATTCACCCCTCCACTTT
CASSLEAGSRLYNSPLHF